This T cell receptor (beta chain) was profiled in a study of CD8+ T cells in alopecia areata. Study outcomes and limitations: Clarity of TCR sharing across patients fell short of that in mice, possibly HLA-related.

This clone was seen more than once but under ten times. The antigen is not known. CDR1 SGHRS and CDR2 YFSETQ come from the germline V gene. Trimming removed 4 bases from V and 5 bases from J; junction bases left unmatched: 7. The CDR3 covers 14 residues. The sequencing template was cDNA reverse transcribed from extracted RNA. Assay: immunoSEQ multiplex PCR; the TCRdb copy retains only in-frame clones and omits some. Of about 200,000 clones in the sample, approximately 60% were seen once. This chain links TRBV5-1 with TRBJ2-3; the match to TRBD1 covers 7 bases. This clonotype was obtained from a human donor in good health. The sequencing input was CD8+ T cells sorted from blood. DNA of the CDR3: TGCGCCAGCAGCCCTCGCCAGGGGGTAGATACGCAGTATTTT. Amino acid sequence: CASSPRQGVDTQYF.